This entry features one T cell receptor (beta chain) sequence. Its specificity is not known. This CDR3 has 13 amino acids. Germline loops: CDR1 DFQATT, CDR2 SNEGSKA (reference sequence). V gave up 3 bases and J gave up 0 bases, with 9 bases separating them. As processed by the authors: With a range of roughly 20,000 to 750,000, the median per sample was around 97,000 TCRs. TCRdb reprocessed the RACE reads with MiXCR, giving one entry per CDR3 protein. The V and J calls reflect TCRdb's pipeline rather than the authors' work. The table has around 100,000 distinct CDR3 sequences, more than 9.5% seen once. The data stem from a study of human T cells and chemical hapten exposure. The wider study: Patients additionally received therapeutic doses of diphenylcyclopropenone on the scalp once a week, and this continued throughout the roughly 25-week study. Study observations and caveats: As the donors had alopecia, their immune response may differ from healthy people's.

Documented time point: patch test 1, 2 weeks after DPC sensitization. Specified treatment: therapeutic diphenylcyclopropenone sensitization with weekly scalp DPC. Extraction yielded total RNA from whole blood (unfractionated). This chain connects TRBV20-1 to TRBJ2-7; D is perhaps TRBD1 or TRBD2 (5 bases each). The specimen was whole blood, collected in connection with sensitization to the hapten diphenylcyclopropenone (DPC). The clonotype was recovered from a woman aged 40 to 50 with alopecia areata. Some clones in this sample may be carry-over from other donors' samples. Written as DNA, the CDR3 is TGCAGTGCTAGCGGGGACCCCTCCTACGAGCAGTACTTC. Residues: CSASGDPSYEQYF.